Below, 16 T cell receptor beta chains from the same sample are listed, as sequenced in a study of OX40 agonist ivuxolimab in advanced cancers. TCRdb's copy holds only in-frame clones and misses some; the assay was immunoSEQ multiplex PCR. The sample records 3,000 or so clones, roughly three quarters being singletons. The sample consisted of CD4+ or CD8+ T cells sorted from blood, taken in a trial of the OX40 agonist ivuxolimab. The receptors shown here come from an adult with an advanced solid tumor such as melanoma, head and neck, liver or kidney cancer.

The J gene is TRBJ2-7, the V gene TRBV27, with TRBD2 as a possible D gene (6 bases). The CDR3 has 14 residues. V dropped 1 base and J dropped 6 bases, with 13 bases sitting between them. CDR1 and CDR2 from the germline V gene are MNHEY and SMNVEV (reference sequence). The CDR3: CASSLYGSGPEQYF. CDR3 nucleotide sequence: TGTGCCAGCAGTTTATACGGGAGTGGCCCCGAGCAGTACTTC.

The chain carries TRBV5-6 and TRBJ2-7; D might be TRBD1 (6 bases). CDR3 length: 14 residues. CDR1 SGHDT and CDR2 YYEEEE come from the germline V gene. Trimming cost V 3 bases and J 2 bases, with 12 bases left between them. In DNA, the CDR3 is TGTGCCAGCAGCTCATGGGGACAAGCCTACGAGCAGTACTTC. Its protein is CASSSWGQAYEQYF.

V and J are TRBV2 and TRBJ2-1, with D perhaps TRBD2 (5 bases). V lost 8 bases and J lost 3, with 14 bases in between. Germline V gene lookup returns CDR1 SNHLY and CDR2 FYNNEI. The CDR3 is made up of 14 amino acids. CDR3 nucleotides: TGTGCCAGCGAGGGTCAAGATAACTACAATGAGCAGTTCTTC. Translating it yields CASEGQDNYNEQFF. The variable domain in full, completed from reference TRBV2 and TRBJ2-1, reads EPEVTQTPSHQVTQMGQEVILRCVPISNHLYFYWYRQILGQKVEFLVSFYNNEISEKSEIFDDQFSVERPDGSNFTLKIRSTKLEDSAMYFCASEGQDNYNEQFFGPGTRLTVL.

V is TRBV10-3 and J is TRBJ2-5; 8 bases map to TRBD2. Trimming took 8 bases from V and 2 from J; bases not matched to a gene: 13. This CDR3 spans 16 amino acids. From germline, CDR1 is ENHRY and CDR2 SYGVKD. The CDR3 region has the DNA TGTGCCATCTCGGAGGCGGGAGGACTCGAGCAAGAGACCCAGTACTTC. Encoded protein: CAISEAGGLEQETQYF.

In the case of this clone: The junction does not match germline at one end; this may be a read error. The gene calls are TRBV6-1 and TRBJ1-5; D ambiguous. The CDR3 covers 13 residues. Germline loops: CDR1 MNHNS, CDR2 SASEGT. Written as DNA, the CDR3 is TGTGCCGGCAGGATACCGCCCTATCAGCCCCAGCATTTT. Its translation: CAGRIPPYQPQHF.

This clone is judged large. The V gene is TRBV7-9, the J gene TRBJ2-7, with D possibly TRBD2 on 5 matching bases. V was trimmed by 5 bases and J by 1 base, leaving 18 bases between them. The CDR3 has 16 amino acids. Germline CDR1 is SEHNR and CDR2 is FQNEAQ (reference sequence). The DNA for the CDR3 is TGTGCCAGCAGCCCCCCGAGTTTCGGGGAATCCTACGAGCAGTACTTC. It yields the protein CASSPPSFGESYEQYF.

The CDR3 reads CASSLTRGGTGELFF. The CDR3, as DNA: TGTGCCAGCAGCTTAACTAGGGGAGGGACCGGGGAGCTGTTTTTT. The rearrangement links TRBV11-3 to TRBJ2-2; 7 positions agree with TRBD2. V shed 2 bases, J shed 5 bases, and the junction held 5 bases outside the gene matches. The length of the CDR3 is 15 residues. Germline V gene lookup returns CDR1 SGHNT and CDR2 YENEEA. Using reference TRBV11-3 and TRBJ2-2 for the parts outside the CDR3, the full variable domain is EAGVVQSPRYKIIEKKQPVAFWCNPISGHNTLYWYLQNLGQGPELLIRYENEEAVDDSQLPKDRFSAERLKGVDSTLKIQPAELGDSAVYLCASSLTRGGTGELFFGEGSRLTVL.

The chain combines TRBV7-8 with TRBJ1-1; TRBD1 aligns across 8 bases. This CDR3 has 15 residues. The V and J ends lost 6 bases and 0 bases, in that order; junction bases with no gene match: 6. Germline loops: CDR1 SGHVS, CDR2 FQNEAQ. In nucleotides, the CDR3 is TGTGCCAGCAGTCGGAGACAGGGGTTGAACACTGAAGCTTTCTTT. It yields the protein CASSRRQGLNTEAFF.

This chain joins TRBV6-5 and TRBJ2-7, with 7 bases lining up with TRBD2. The CDR3 covers 15 residues. Germline CDR1 is MNHEY and CDR2 is SVGAGI. V was clipped by 4 bases and J by 1 base; unmatched bases: 7. CDR3 DNA sequence: TGTGCCAGCAGTTTTGAGGGTAGCGGGTCCTACGAGCAGTACTTC. This sequence encodes CASSFEGSGSYEQYF.

The chain couples TRBV19 to TRBJ2-7, with D possibly matching TRBD2 (6 bases). V dropped 8 bases and J dropped 4 bases, with 12 bases sitting between them. Germline V lookup: CDR1 LNHDA, CDR2 SQIVND (reference sequence). The CDR3 length is 12 residues. The CDR3 sequence is CASSGGVYEQYF. The CDR3, as DNA: TGTGCCAGTTCCGGGGGAGTATACGAGCAGTACTTC.

In this sample, this clone turned up a few times. The DNA for the CDR3 is TGTGCCAGCAGTCCCCAGACAGTTTTTCGCTCCTACGAGCAGTACTTC. Its translation: CASSPQTVFRSYEQYF. The chain links TRBV27 to TRBJ2-7; D is perhaps TRBD1 (5 bases). V lost 5 bases and J 0 bases, leaving 17 bases between the germline ends. Per germline, CDR1 MNHEY and CDR2 SMNVEV (reference sequence). The CDR3 loop spans 16 amino acids.

The chain couples TRBV19 to TRBJ2-1, with 10 bases lining up with TRBD2. The CDR3 sequence is 12 residues long. The germline V gene encodes CDR1 LNHDA and CDR2 SQIVND (reference sequence). J lost 6 bases, V lost 11 bases, and 4 bases had no gene match. CDR3 protein: CASAGGPNEQFF. Written as DNA, the CDR3 is TGTGCCTCAGCGGGGGGGCCCAATGAGCAGTTCTTC.

This chain joins TRBV19 and TRBJ1-5; D is possibly TRBD1 (5 bases). CDR1 is LNHDA and CDR2 is SQIVND in the germline V gene (reference sequence). This CDR3 has 16 amino acids. Trimming took 4 bases from V and 3 from J, leaving 16 bases between them. CDR3 region: CASSRGTRGFNQPQHF. For the CDR3, the DNA is TGTGCCAGTAGTAGGGGCACGAGGGGTTTCAATCAGCCCCAGCATTTT.

The chain couples TRBV19 to TRBJ1-1, with 7 nucleotides matching TRBD1. The CDR3 spans 12 residues. CDR1 is LNHDA and CDR2 is SQIVND in the germline V gene (reference sequence). The V segment lost 6 bases and the J segment 7 bases; nucleotides outside the gene matches: 5. The DNA for the CDR3 is TGTGCCAGTAGGACAGGGAAAAATGAAGCTTTCTTT. Amino acids: CASRTGKNEAFF.

The V call is TRBV27, the J call TRBJ2-5, with D hard to call. The CDR3 sequence is 15 residues long. V was pared by 6 bases and J by 5 bases, with 19 bases between. CDR1 and CDR2 from the germline V gene are MNHEY and SMNVEV (reference sequence). CDR3 DNA: TGTGCCAGCAGACAAAGCTTAGGGATCGTCGAGACCCAGTACTTC. Its protein is CASRQSLGIVETQYF.

The rearrangement links TRBV7-9 to TRBJ1-1; the D is unclear. V was cut by 1 base and J by 6 bases, with 12 bases left in between. Germline CDR1 SEHNR, CDR2 FQNEAQ (reference sequence). This CDR3 is 14 amino acids long. The CDR3 spells CASSLGGPRAEAFF. In DNA, the CDR3 is TGTGCCAGCAGCTTAGGTGGGCCTCGGGCTGAAGCTTTCTTT.